The next 30 T cell receptor beta chains were all read from a single sample in a study of blood T cell repertoires in COVID-19. Sequencing used immunoSEQ multiplex PCR; TCRdb keeps in-frame clones, though not all of them. Of almost 250,000 clones in the sample, about 83% were seen once. Sequencing was carried out using peripheral blood. All receptors derive from a woman over 75 with COVID-19, enrolled during active disease.

V is TRBV6-5 and J is TRBJ1-2; possibly TRBD1 for D (5 bases). This CDR3 contains 14 residues. CDR1 is MNHEY and CDR2 is SVGAGI in the germline V gene. The V end lost 6 bases, the J end lost 5 bases, and 16 bases lay between the germline ends. CDR3 DNA: TGTGCCAGCAGCCTCGACAGTGGCACTTATGGCTACACCTTC. Protein sequence: CASSLDSGTYGYTF.

The genes are TRBV11-2 and TRBJ1-1; D remains unclear. The CDR3 is 12 amino acids. CDR1 is SGHAT, CDR2 FQNNGV, per germline. The V end was cut by 1 base, the J end by 9 bases, with 9 bases between. CDR3 amino acids: CASSLAAAQAFF. In DNA, the CDR3 is TGTGCCAGCAGCTTAGCGGCGGCTCAAGCTTTCTTT.

The chain links TRBV18 to TRBJ2-2, with 8 bases lining up with TRBD1. This CDR3 is built from 16 residues. J was trimmed by 3 bases and V by 3 bases; bases with no gene match: 6. Germline CDR1 and CDR2: KGHSH and LQKENI. CDR3 region: CASSPAGGVDTGELFF. CDR3 coding DNA: TGTGCCAGCTCACCGGCAGGGGGCGTTGACACCGGGGAGCTGTTTTTT. The variable domain in full, completed from reference TRBV18 and TRBJ2-2, reads NAGVMQNPRHLVRRRGQEARLRCSPMKGHSHVYWYRQLPEEGLKFMVYLQKENIIDESGMPKERFSAEFPKEGPSILRIQQVVRGDSAAYFCASSPAGGVDTGELFFGEGSRLTVL.

A single count supports this clone. DNA for the CDR3: TGTGCCAGCAGTCGTGGACTAGCGGGCTTAAGAGAGACCCAGTACTTC. Translated, it gives CASSRGLAGLRETQYF. This chain links TRBV28 with TRBJ2-5; TRBD2 aligns across 11 bases. The CDR3 has 16 residues. Germline V gene lookup returns CDR1 MDHEN and CDR2 SYDVKM. The J segment lost 4 bases and the V segment lost 5 bases, leaving 9 bases of the junction unmatched.

CDR3 in DNA: TGCGCCAGCAGTGAGGGACAGAGCTCTGGAAACACCATATATTTT. Protein sequence: CASSEGQSSGNTIYF. The V call is TRBV10-1, the J call TRBJ1-3; possibly TRBD1 for D (6 bases). Trimming pared 2 bases from V and 0 bases from J, leaving 8 bases between. Looked up from germline, CDR1 is WNHNN and CDR2 is SYGVQD (reference sequence). CDR3 length equals 15 residues.

The gene calls are TRBV24-1 and TRBJ1-2; D gene uncertain. This CDR3 has 13 amino acids. V was clipped by 3 bases and J by 8 bases, with 12 bases between them. From germline, CDR1 is KGHDR and CDR2 SFDVKD. CDR3 in DNA: TGTGCCACCAGTGATGCCCCGGGAGGGGGCTACACCTTC. This translates into CATSDAPGGGYTF.

CDR3 sequence (DNA): TGCGCCAGCAGCTCCGACAGGGCCGGGGGCTACACCTTC. The encoded protein is CASSSDRAGGYTF. The chain combines TRBV5-1 with TRBJ1-2; 7 nucleotides line up with TRBD1. The CDR3 totals 13 residues. V was clipped by 3 bases and J by 8 bases; unmatched bases: 7. The germline V gene has CDR1 SGHRS and CDR2 YFSETQ. The entire variable domain, with the rest obtained from reference TRBV5-1 and TRBJ1-2, is as follows: KAGVTQTPRYLIKTRGQQVTLSCSPISGHRSVSWYQQTPGQGLQFLFEYFSETQRNKGNFPGRFSGRQFSNSRSEMNVSTLELGDSALYLCASSSDRAGGYTFGSGTRLTVV.

This sequence joins TRBV16 and TRBJ2-7; D might be TRBD1 (6 bases). V lost 4 bases, J lost 5 bases, and 15 bases lay in between. Germline values: CDR1 KGHSY, CDR2 FQNENV. This CDR3 region has 14 residues. The CDR3 spells CASSPRQDSHEQYV. The CDR3 nucleotides are TGTGCCAGCAGCCCACGCCAGGACAGCCACGAGCAGTACGTC.

The chain carries TRBV6-5 and TRBJ2-5; TRBD2 matches at 7 bases. The CDR3 totals 13 residues. CDR1 and CDR2 from the germline V gene are MNHEY and SVGAGI. Trimming took 6 bases from V and 9 from J; bases not matched to a gene: 10. The CDR3 DNA follows: TGTGCCAGCAGCCGCGGACCGGCGGGGGCCCAGTACTTC. It codes for CASSRGPAGAQYF.

This chain uses TRBV6-5 with TRBJ1-2; 11 nucleotides align to TRBD1. Losses at the gene ends were 5 bases for V and 7 bases for J; bases not matched to a gene: 9. Per the germline V gene, CDR1 is MNHEY and CDR2 is SVGAGI. The CDR3 is made up of 15 amino acids. CDR3 protein: CASSNRDRGLGGYTF. CDR3 bases: TGTGCCAGCAGTAACCGGGACAGGGGGTTAGGTGGCTACACCTTC.

The chain couples TRBV15 to TRBJ1-5; D remains unclear. This CDR3 contains 15 residues. CDR1 is LNHNV, CDR2 YYDKDF, per germline (reference sequence). V was shortened by 5 bases and J by 3 bases, with 14 bases between the two germline ends. In DNA, the CDR3 is TGTGCCACCAGCGGCGACGGGAATTACAATCAGCCCCAGCATTTT. Translating it yields CATSGDGNYNQPQHF.

In the case of this clone: Other DNA sequences in the sample encode the same CDR3. The V call is TRBV18, the J call TRBJ2-1; D is undetermined. V was cut by 0 bases and J by 4 bases, with 4 bases left in between. CDR1 and CDR2 from the germline V gene are KGHSH and LQKENI. CDR3 length: 13 residues. CDR3 in amino acids: CASSPPSYNEQFF. DNA of the CDR3: TGTGCCAGCTCACCACCGTCATACAATGAGCAGTTCTTC.

V gene TRBV19 combines with J gene TRBJ2-2; 11 bases map to TRBD2. The CDR3 totals 15 residues. Trimming cost V 2 bases and J 5 bases; bases outside gene matches: 1. Germline CDR1 and CDR2: LNHDA and SQIVND (reference sequence). The CDR3 DNA reads TGTGCCAGTAGTATAACTAGCGGGGGAACCGGGGAGCTGTTTTTT. This sequence encodes CASSITSGGTGELFF.

V gene TRBV28 combines with J gene TRBJ1-3; 9 bases fit TRBD1. Germline values: CDR1 MDHEN, CDR2 SYDVKM. CDR3 length equals 13 residues. The V and J ends lost 7 bases and 4 bases, in that order; junction bases with no gene match: 2. CDR3: CASNGQGGNTIYF. The CDR3 DNA reads as TGTGCCAGCAACGGACAGGGGGGAAACACCATATATTTT.

The V call is TRBV5-1, the J call TRBJ1-1; D is unresolved. There are 12 residues in the CDR3. CDR1 and CDR2 (germline): SGHRS, YFSETQ. With 2 bases removed from V and 4 bases from J, the gap between germline ends came to 6 bases. CDR3 sequence reads: CASSLTGTEAFF. The CDR3 DNA reads TGCGCCAGCAGCTTAACTGGCACTGAAGCTTTCTTT. The variable domain in full, with the rest retrieved from reference TRBV5-1 and TRBJ1-1, is KAGVTQTPRYLIKTRGQQVTLSCSPISGHRSVSWYQQTPGQGLQFLFEYFSETQRNKGNFPGRFSGRQFSNSRSEMNVSTLELGDSALYLCASSLTGTEAFFGQGTRLTVV.

This CDR3 is CASSIRDRGPRTEAFF. DNA of the CDR3: TGTGCCAGTAGTATCCGGGACAGGGGGCCTCGTACTGAAGCTTTCTTT. V and J are TRBV19 and TRBJ1-1, with 12 bases lining up with TRBD1. Trimming cost V 3 bases and J 5 bases; bases outside gene matches: 7. The length of the CDR3 is 16 residues. Germline CDR1 reads LNHDA; CDR2 reads SQIVND (reference sequence).

The chain links TRBV6-5 to TRBJ1-1, with D possibly TRBD1 on 6 matching bases. The V end was cut by 6 bases, the J end by 6 bases, with 8 bases between. From germline, CDR1 is MNHEY and CDR2 SVGAGI. This CDR3 has 11 amino acids. The CDR3 is CASRRGSEAFF. Here the CDR3 DNA reads TGTGCCAGCAGGAGGGGGTCTGAAGCTTTCTTT.

CDR3 protein: CASSLEATGGAGELFF. The CDR3 DNA reads TGCGCCAGCAGCTTGGAGGCGACAGGCGGCGCCGGGGAGCTGTTTTTT. The rearrangement links TRBV5-1 to TRBJ2-2; possible D gene TRBD1, 6 bases. This CDR3 region has 16 residues. CDR1 and CDR2 (germline): SGHRS, YFSETQ. V lost 0 bases, J lost 6 bases, and 15 bases lay in between.

J is TRBJ2-7 and V is TRBV5-1, with 11 bases aligning to TRBD2. Germline V CDR1 and CDR2: SGHRS, YFSETQ. V was pared by 4 bases and J by 6 bases, with 9 bases of the junction left unmatched. CDR3 size: 15 residues. This CDR3 reads CASSILAGDTGEQYF. CDR3 DNA: TGCGCCAGCAGCATACTAGCGGGGGATACGGGCGAGCAGTACTTC.

The J gene is TRBJ1-2, the V gene TRBV18; 9 bases agree with TRBD1. The germline gives CDR1 KGHSH, CDR2 LQKENI. The CDR3 has 14 residues. V lost 4 bases to trimming and J lost 3 bases; unmatched junction nucleotides: 3. CDR3 coding DNA: TGTGCCAGCTCACTGGGACAGGGTGACTATGGCTACACCTTC. It codes for CASSLGQGDYGYTF.

The rearrangement links TRBV13 to TRBJ2-3; D uncertain. Germline assignment: CDR1 PRHDT and CDR2 FYEKMQ (reference sequence). The CDR3 extends over 13 amino acids. The V and J ends lost 8 bases and 2 bases respectively, with 11 bases between them. CDR3 region: CASLNSLTDTQYF. The CDR3 DNA is TGTGCCAGCCTGAACTCTCTCACAGATACGCAGTATTTT.

The CDR3 nucleotides read TGTGCCAGTAGTCCGCCGGACAGGACATGGCAGCCCCAGCATTTT. Encoded protein: CASSPPDRTWQPQHF. This sequence joins TRBV19 and TRBJ1-5; 7 bases map to TRBD1. J lost 7 bases, V lost 5 bases, and 11 bases had no gene match. Germline CDR1 LNHDA, CDR2 SQIVND (reference sequence). The CDR3 has 15 residues.

In this sample, this clone turned up a few times. The chain is built from TRBV6-6 and TRBJ1-5, with D maybe TRBD1 (5 bases). CDR1 MNHNY and CDR2 SVGAGI come from the germline V gene (reference sequence). The CDR3 consists of 11 residues. V was clipped by 6 bases and J by 6 bases, with 6 bases between them. This CDR3 is CASSGGQPQHF. In DNA, the CDR3 is TGTGCCAGCAGCGGGGGTCAGCCCCAGCATTTT.

CDR3 sequence: CASSQDGGARLNTEAFF. As DNA, the CDR3 is TGTGCCAGCAGCCAAGATGGGGGGGCAAGACTGAACACTGAAGCTTTCTTT. J is TRBJ1-1 and V is TRBV3-1 (or the pseudogene TRBV3-2), with D maybe TRBD1 (6 bases). Trimming took 0 bases from V and 0 from J, leaving 14 bases between them. Germline CDR1 and CDR2: LGHDT and YNNKEL (reference sequence). CDR3 size: 17 residues.

The chain carries TRBV7-7 and TRBJ1-5, with TRBD1 identical over 8 bases. Losses at the gene ends were 4 bases for V and 4 bases for J; bases not matched to a gene: 12. CDR3 length: 17 residues. Germline CDR1 SSHAT, CDR2 FNYEAQ (reference sequence). The DNA for the CDR3 is TGTGCCAGCAGCTCCCCCGGGCAGGACAGGGAGAATCAGCCCCAGCATTTT. Its protein product is CASSSPGQDRENQPQHF.

V is TRBV5-5 and J is TRBJ1-3; D ambiguous. The CDR3 consists of 16 residues. Between the trimmed V and J ends, which lost 4 bases and 0 bases, there was a span of 14 bases. Germline lookup yields CDR1 SGHKS and CDR2 YYEKEE (reference sequence). The CDR3 DNA follows: TGTGCCAGCAGCCAGGACGGGAGCATCTCTGGAAACACCATATATTTT. Its protein is CASSQDGSISGNTIYF.

This chain links TRBV6-5 with TRBJ2-5, with 7 bases matching TRBD2. The CDR3 runs 15 residues. The V gene end was trimmed by 7 bases and the J gene end by 0 bases; junction bases not matched to a gene: 8. CDR1 is MNHEY and CDR2 is SVGAGI in the germline V gene. In DNA, the CDR3 is TGTGCCAGCACCGAAGGGACTACGTACCAAGAGACCCAGTACTTC. Translated: CASTEGTTYQETQYF.

This chain uses TRBV3-1 (or the pseudogene TRBV3-2) with TRBJ1-1; TRBD1 matches 7 bases. This CDR3 has 12 amino acids. Germline loops: CDR1 LGHDT, CDR2 YNNKEL (reference sequence). Losses at the gene ends were 1 base for V and 9 bases for J; bases not matched to a gene: 2. The DNA of the CDR3 is TGTGCCAGCAGCCAAGCGACAGGGAAAGCTTTCTTT. Its translation: CASSQATGKAFF.

The chain carries TRBV7-6 and TRBJ1-1; the D gene is possibly TRBD1 (6 bases). CDR1 and CDR2 from the germline V gene are SGHVS and FNYEAQ. The CDR3 has 15 residues. V was shortened by 4 bases and J by 1 base, with 13 bases between the two germline ends. The CDR3 region is CASSSITGKNTEAFF. The CDR3 DNA sequence: TGTGCCAGCAGCTCCATTACAGGGAAGAACACTGAAGCTTTCTTT.

The chain uses TRBV6-5 and TRBJ1-1; possibly TRBD1 for D (6 bases). The V gene lost 9 bases and the J gene lost 9 bases, with 17 bases spanning the gap. There are 12 residues in the CDR3. CDR1 and CDR2 (germline): MNHEY, SVGAGI. CDR3 nucleotide sequence: TGTGCCAGTCGGGACAATCTTGATAAAGCTTTCTTT. Translation gives CASRDNLDKAFF.